Listed here is a single TCR beta chain. TCRdb independently ran MiXCR on the PCR reads; one entry per CDR3 protein. The sample has around 470,000 distinct CDR3 sequences; about 26% are singletons. Germline CDR1 MNHEY, CDR2 SVGAGI. The CDR3 spans 15 residues. Trimming shortened V by 6 bases and J by 7 bases, and 22 bases separated the two germline ends. The sample is drawn from a study of molecular identifiers for immune sequencing clone quantification. This TCR was sampled from a human donor in good health. Some libraries in this study had Jurkat cell RNA spiked in. The J gene is TRBJ2-7, the V gene TRBV6-5; perhaps TRBD2 as D (6 bases). The specimen sequenced was naive CD8+ T cells from blood, with Jurkat cell RNA spiked in. Subset denoted: FACS-sorted CD8+CD4-CCR7+CD45RA+ naive T cells. This chain's CDR3 is CASSSISGTSWEQYF. The CDR3 DNA follows: TGTGCCAGCAGCTCAATATCCGGGACTTCTTGGGAGCAGTACTTC.